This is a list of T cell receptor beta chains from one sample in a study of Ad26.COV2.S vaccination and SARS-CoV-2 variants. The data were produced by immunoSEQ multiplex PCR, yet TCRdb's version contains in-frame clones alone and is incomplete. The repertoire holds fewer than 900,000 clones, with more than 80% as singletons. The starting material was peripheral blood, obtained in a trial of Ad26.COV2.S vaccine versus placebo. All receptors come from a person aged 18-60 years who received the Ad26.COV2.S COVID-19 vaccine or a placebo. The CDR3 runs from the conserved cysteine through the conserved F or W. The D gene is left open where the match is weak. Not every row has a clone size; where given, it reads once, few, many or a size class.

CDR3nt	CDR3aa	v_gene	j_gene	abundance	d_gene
TGTGCCAGCACTCCGGGGGGAGGTTACGAGCAGTACTTC	CASTPGGGYEQYF	TRBV6-5	TRBJ2-7	NA	TRBD2
TGCAGCGCCTGGGGTTTCTCTGGAAACACCATATATTTT	CSAWGFSGNTIYF	TRBV29-1	TRBJ1-3	NA	NA
TGTGCCAGCAGCTTAGTAACGGCTAGCGGCCCCTACGAGCAGTACTTC	CASSLVTASGPYEQYF	TRBV11-2	TRBJ2-7	once	TRBD2
TGTGCCAGCAGCTTAGCGGTGAATTTCTGGCAGGGGGCCAGGGAGACCCAGTACTTC	CASSLAVNFWQGARETQYF	TRBV7-9	TRBJ2-5	NA	TRBD1
TGTGCCAGCTCACCAACGGGACAGGGGAACTACGAGCAGTACTTC	CASSPTGQGNYEQYF	TRBV18	TRBJ2-7	NA	TRBD1
TGTGCCAGCAGTTCTCCGGGACAGGGAAAATCAGATACGCAGTATTTT	CASSSPGQGKSDTQYF	TRBV7-9	TRBJ2-3	NA	TRBD1
TGTGCCAGTAGTATGGGAGGACTAGCGGGGTACAATGAGCAGTTCTTC	CASSMGGLAGYNEQFF	TRBV19	TRBJ2-1	few	TRBD2
TGTGCCAGCAGCTTGGCTGGGAAAGAGACCCAGTACTTC	CASSLAGKETQYF	TRBV5-4	TRBJ2-5	NA	NA
TGTGCCAGCAGCCAAGATAACAGCTATGGCTACACCTTC	CASSQDNSYGYTF	TRBV14	TRBJ1-2	NA	NA
TGTGCCAGCAGCTTAGGTTCGACAGGGGGGTTCTACGAGCAGTACTTC	CASSLGSTGGFYEQYF	TRBV11-2	TRBJ2-7	once	TRBD1
TGCGCCAGCAGCCTCCAACAGGGGAGTACATCTGGAAACACCATATATTTT	CASSLQQGSTSGNTIYF	TRBV5-1	TRBJ1-3	NA	TRBD1
TGTGCCAGCAGTTACTCGGGACAGCAACAAGAGACCCAGTACTTC	CASSYSGQQQETQYF	TRBV6-5	TRBJ2-5	NA	TRBD1
TGCGCCAGCAGCTTGGTAGGGGGCCCGAGGGGGGCCAACGTCCTGACTTTC	CASSLVGGPRGANVLTF	TRBV5-1	TRBJ2-6	NA	TRBD1
TGTGCCAGCAGCGTAGCTGATCTCTCTGGAAACACCATATATTTT	CASSVADLSGNTIYF	TRBV9	TRBJ1-3	NA	NA
TGTGCCAGCAGTGATTTAGGTACTAGCGGTGGTACGGGCACAGATACGCAGTATTTT	CASSDLGTSGGTGTDTQYF	TRBV2	TRBJ2-3	NA	TRBD2
TGTGCCAGCAGCTTTAATACAGGTTTTGAAGCTTTCTTT	CASSFNTGFEAFF	TRBV7-9	TRBJ1-1	NA	NA
TGTGCCAGCAGTTCCCTGGGGGGGGCATACAATGAGCAGTTCTTC	CASSSLGGAYNEQFF	TRBV6-1	TRBJ2-1	NA	NA
TGTGCCAGCAGTTACGCGCGGAGGTCAAACACTGAAGCTTTCTTT	CASSYARRSNTEAFF	TRBV6-5	TRBJ1-1	NA	NA
TGTGCCAGCGAGCCACGAAATAATTCACCCCTCCACTTT	CASEPRNNSPLHF	TRBV21-1	TRBJ1-6	NA	NA
TGTGCCAGCAGTTTAGCAGGCGGGGAGCTGTTTTTT	CASSLAGGELFF	TRBV12-3/TRBV12-4	TRBJ2-2	NA	NA
TGTGCCAGTAGGGAGGAAGGCAGGGGGCTGGATCAGCCCCAGCATTTT	CASREEGRGLDQPQHF	TRBV19	TRBJ1-5	NA	TRBD1
TGTGCCACCAGCAGAGATCCCTCAGCCTCTGGAAACACCATATATTTT	CATSRDPSASGNTIYF	TRBV15	TRBJ1-3	NA	NA
TGTGCCAGCAGCCCGACTTGGGGCACCGAGTCCTATGGCTACACCTTC	CASSPTWGTESYGYTF	TRBV5-5	TRBJ1-2	NA	NA
TGCGCCAGCAGTGAGTTGGGGGTACAGCCCCAGCATTTT	CASSELGVQPQHF	TRBV10-1	TRBJ1-5	NA	NA
TGTGCCAGCAGGGGTAGCGGAATGAACACCGGGGAGCTGTTTTTT	CASRGSGMNTGELFF	TRBV9	TRBJ2-2	NA	NA
TGTGCCAGCAGCTTAGGGGGCTTCATGAACACTGAAGCTTTCTTT	CASSLGGFMNTEAFF	TRBV7-2	TRBJ1-1	NA	NA
TGTGCCAGCAGCTTAGCACGCTATGGCTACACCTTC	CASSLARYGYTF	TRBV7-2	TRBJ1-2	once	NA
TGTGCCAGCAGCCCTCGGGCTAGCGGGAGTAAGTTGAATGAGCAGTTCTTC	CASSPRASGSKLNEQFF	TRBV3-1/TRBV3-2	TRBJ2-1	NA	TRBD2
TGTGCCAGCAGCTTACTACTAGCGGGCACAGATACGCAGTATTTT	CASSLLLAGTDTQYF	TRBV7-9	TRBJ2-3	NA	TRBD2
TGCGCCAGCAGCGCGGACGGTTCGAACACCGGGGAGCTGTTTTTT	CASSADGSNTGELFF	TRBV5-1	TRBJ2-2	NA	NA
TGTGCCAGCAGCGTAGCTACAGGGTCTGGAAACACCATATATTTT	CASSVATGSGNTIYF	TRBV9	TRBJ1-3	NA	NA
TGTGCCAGCAGTGCCCACCGACAGGGACTAGCGGTTTTGATGGCAGATACGCAGTATTTT	CASSAHRQGLAVLMADTQYF	TRBV6-1	TRBJ2-3	NA	TRBD2
TGTGCCAGCAGCTTAGCCGTGGGACAAGGAGAAAAACTGTTTTTT	CASSLAVGQGEKLFF	TRBV7-9	TRBJ1-4	NA	NA
TGTGCCAGCAGTGAGGAACCGACCACTGAAGCTTTCTTT	CASSEEPTTEAFF	TRBV6-1	TRBJ1-1	NA	NA
TGTGCCACCAGTGAGGGGAGGGCAGGACAGGGTAGAGATACGCAGTATTTT	CATSEGRAGQGRDTQYF	TRBV24-1	TRBJ2-3	NA	NA
TGCGCCAGCAGTCGGGCAGGGGACCAAGAGACCCAGTACTTC	CASSRAGDQETQYF	TRBV5-1	TRBJ2-5	once	NA
TGTGCCACCAGCGGACTAGCGGGAGTCTACAATGAGCAGTTCTTC	CATSGLAGVYNEQFF	TRBV24-1	TRBJ2-1	NA	TRBD2
TGTGCCTGGAGCGCCGGGGACAGCAATTCACCCCTCCACTTT	CAWSAGDSNSPLHF	TRBV30	TRBJ1-6	NA	TRBD1
TGTGCCAGCAGCTTAAGTAGGGCTAATAATTCACCCCTCCACTTT	CASSLSRANNSPLHF	TRBV11-2	TRBJ1-6	NA	NA
TGTGCCAGTAGTCCCGGACAGGGCGGCTACACCTTC	CASSPGQGGYTF	TRBV19	TRBJ1-2	NA	TRBD1